The text below deals with one T cell receptor (beta chain). Library construction for TCR beta used iRepertoire HTBI primers and Arm-PCR of CDR3 regions. MiXCR, applied by TCRdb to the multiplex PCR reads, yields one record per CDR3 protein. The sample includes hundreds of thousands of distinct CDR3 sequences, roughly a fifth seen only once; the top ten take approximately 15%. The data derive from a study of regulatory T cells in long-lasting Graves disease. Germline CDR1 reads SGHRS; CDR2 reads YFSETQ. The length of the CDR3 is 19 residues. Germline trimming cut 4 bases from V and 0 bases from J; bases unmatched to any gene: 7. Time point of the sample: persistent/refractory GD, antithyroid drugs over 5 years with positive TRAb. PBMCs were the source of the RNA used for TCR sequencing.

This sequence originates from a female donor with Graves disease. This material consisted of peripheral blood mononuclear cells (PBMCs), taken when the disease was refractory, from a patient treated with antithyroid drugs. This chain joins TRBV5-1 and TRBJ2-6; 13 nucleotides agree with TRBD2. Here the CDR3 reads CASSEGLAGPLSGANVLTF. The CDR3 coding sequence is TGCGCCAGCAGCGAGGGACTAGCGGGGCCTCTCTCTGGGGCCAACGTCCTGACTTTC.